This T cell receptor beta chain was recovered during a study of blood T cell repertoires in COVID-19 (TCRdb year 2020). Concerning the study at large: Samples covering the acute and convalescent phases of COVID-19 were provided by collaborators in the United States, Italy and Spain. The dataset comprised deeply sampled blood TCRbeta repertoires from subjects exposed to, actively infected with, or recovered from COVID-19. The prospective study material was composed of cDNA or gDNA derived from T cells, B-cell-depleted T cells, or PBMCs. Where available, HLA class I and class II types were obtained from metadata supplied by the sample provider rather than from assay-based typing. Samples were obtained from the ongoing ImmuneRACE study (first 160 participants) and from 1,000 to 1,500 subjects provided by 6 global collaborators. Nearly every sample came with metadata listing a de-identified subject ID, COVID-19 status, age in years and sex. A freely available public database, intended as a resource for researchers studying the immune response to SARS-CoV-2, is where the repertoires were released. Findings and caveats that apply to the study as a whole: How much clinical and demographic metadata was included differed by source and by participant, and the metadata was provided uncurated.

The collaborating institutions used their own protocols to collect whole blood in K2EDTA tubes. For TCRbeta analysis, collaborator samples were shipped as frozen whole blood, as isolated PBMCs, or as DNA extracted from either sample type. With regard to this clone: The antigen it recognizes is unknown. Base qualities were left out, and no much larger clone turns up one base away.

The immunoSEQ Assay, a bias-controlled multiplex PCR, was used to amplify TCRbeta CDR3 regions from genomic DNA. In the authors' own workflow: Nucleated cell counts per sample were estimated from amplification of reference gene primers within the assay. To quantify the absolute abundance of each unique TCRbeta CDR3 rearrangement, sequence reads were collapsed and filtered. For each sample, productive Simpson clonality was calculated as the square root of Simpson's diversity index over productive rearrangements. This immuneACCESS table, as held by TCRdb, lists in-frame sequences with V and J called but not all clones. Of the missing ones, under half trace to an unresolved V gene in checked studies; the others have no known cause. Clonal size and the V and J genes are those of that table, whereas D and trimming came from the DNA. The table for this sample lists approximately 74,000 clones; around 93% of them were counted only once. Jointly, the top ten make up 4.5% to 5.5% of the sample.

Sequences were obtained from peripheral blood. This sequence was found in a woman between 55 and 75 years old with active COVID-19.

The nucleotides are TGTGCCAGCGGGACAGGGGGTTCCTATGGCTACACCTTC. Its coded protein is CASGTGGSYGYTF. The chain is encoded by TRBV6-6 joined to TRBJ1-2; 11 bases in the junction line up with TRBD1. CDR1 and CDR2 (MNHNY, SVGAGI) derive from the germline V gene (reference sequence). For this chain, trimming is 8 bases at the V end and 4 bases at the J end, and the number of junction bases without a gene match is 3. The cysteine opens and the phenylalanine closes a CDR3 of 13 amino acids. CDR3 DNA is the only sequence kept; it has 39 bases, read in frame from the first base.